One and the same sample provided the 17 T cell receptor beta chains below, sequenced in a study of graft-versus-host responses after intestinal transplantation. Some clones are missing from TCRdb's copy, which holds only in-frame ones; the method was immunoSEQ multiplex PCR. Counted here are roughly 80,000 clones, roughly 84% occurring once; the ten biggest clones make up over 7%. No antigen has been assigned to these receptors. The sequencing used unstimulated CD8+ T cells sorted from spleen or lymph node cells, collected before transplant. The receptors here all came from a human donor who was the organ donor for an intestinal transplant.

The table lists this clone with a count of one. J is TRBJ2-7 and V is TRBV27; TRBD1 matches at 7 bases. V lost 8 bases to trimming and J lost 0 bases; unmatched junction nucleotides: 4. CDR3 size: 13 residues. Germline-derived CDR1 and CDR2 are MNHEY and SMNVEV (reference sequence). The CDR3 coding sequence is TGTGCCAGCCGGTCAGGGGGCTCCTACGAGCAGTACTTC. Its protein product is CASRSGGSYEQYF.

This clone was observed a handful of times. The CDR3, as DNA: TGCGCCAGCAGGTACGGAAACACCATATATTTT. Translated: CASRYGNTIYF. V is TRBV4-1 and J is TRBJ1-3; no firm D call. CDR1 and CDR2 from the germline V gene are MGHRA and YSYEKL. Trimming stripped 6 bases from V and 4 bases from J, with 4 bases between. The CDR3 covers 11 residues.

The chain has TRBV18 and TRBJ2-2; D may correspond to TRBD1 or TRBD2 (5 bases each). Germline V gives CDR1 KGHSH, CDR2 LQKENI. The CDR3 has 17 amino acids. Trimming removed 3 bases from V and 4 bases from J, with 18 bases in between. The CDR3 loop reads CASSPGTQVGATGELFF. The CDR3 region has the DNA TGTGCCAGCTCACCGGGGACGCAGGTCGGGGCCACCGGGGAGCTGTTTTTT.

The chain links TRBV7-9 to TRBJ2-2; D is perhaps TRBD2 (6 bases). Looked up from germline, CDR1 is SEHNR and CDR2 is FQNEAQ (reference sequence). The length of the CDR3 is 12 residues. Trimming cost V 9 bases and J 7 bases, with 12 bases left between them. The CDR3 coding sequence is TGTGCCAGTAGGCGGGGTGTCGGGGAGCTGTTTTTT. It specifies CASRRGVGELFF.

This rearrangement joins TRBV27 to TRBJ2-1; 9 nucleotides line up with TRBD2. Trimming removed 7 bases from V and 10 bases from J; junction bases left unmatched: 5. The CDR3 contains 12 residues. The germline CDR1 and CDR2 sequences are MNHEY and SMNVEV (reference sequence). Here the CDR3 DNA reads TGTGCCAGCACTAGCGGGGCATACGAGCAGTTCTTC. This codes for CASTSGAYEQFF.

The sample holds one count of this clone. CDR3 protein: CASSLRTGGSAEAFF. CDR3 coding DNA: TGTGCCAGCAGCCTTCGGACAGGGGGCTCGGCTGAAGCTTTCTTT. This chain connects TRBV7-6 to TRBJ1-1, with 11 bases lining up with TRBD1. CDR3 length equals 15 residues. Germline V gene data show CDR1 as SGHVS and CDR2 as FNYEAQ. V shed 5 bases, J shed 6 bases, and the junction held 8 bases outside the gene matches. The full variable domain, completed using reference TRBV7-6 and TRBJ1-1, is GAGVSQSPRYKVTKRGQDVALRCDPISGHVSLYWYRQALGQGPEFLTYFNYEAQQDKSGLPNDRFSAERPEGSISTLTIQRTEQRDSAMYRCASSLRTGGSAEAFFGQGTRLTVV.

The chain uses TRBV4-2 and TRBJ2-3; 12 bases line up with TRBD2. Germline CDR1 is LGHNA and CDR2 is YNFKEQ. Trimming took 0 bases from V and 7 from J; bases not matched to a gene: 5. The CDR3 is 16 residues long. The CDR3 protein is CASSQERTSGVYTQYF. CDR3 coding DNA: TGTGCCAGCAGCCAAGAACGGACTAGCGGGGTATATACGCAGTATTTT.

V is TRBV28 and J is TRBJ2-5; TRBD2 might be the D (6 bases). Germline CDR1 and CDR2: MDHEN and SYDVKM. The V end lost 7 bases, the J end lost 5 bases, and 23 bases lay between the germline ends. The CDR3 runs to 16 residues. CDR3 in DNA: TGTGCCAGCACTGGACTAAATTTAAAGGGCGAGGAGACCCAGTACTTC. It specifies CASTGLNLKGEETQYF. The variable domain in full, with the rest retrieved from reference TRBV28 and TRBJ2-5, is DVKVTQSSRYLVKRTGEKVFLECVQDMDHENMFWYRQDPGLGLRLIYFSYDVKMKEKGDIPEGYSVSREKKERFSLILESASTNQTSMYLCASTGLNLKGEETQYFGPGTRLLVL.

The chain joins TRBV10-3 to TRBJ2-7; D gene uncertain. V lost 10 bases, J lost 0 bases, and 7 bases lay in between. Germline V lookup: CDR1 ENHRY, CDR2 SYGVKD. This CDR3 contains 11 residues. The CDR3 DNA reads as TGTGCCACCTCTTTCTCCTACGAGCAGTACTTC. This sequence encodes CATSFSYEQYF.

This sequence joins TRBV6-1 and TRBJ2-7; D tentatively reads TRBD1 or TRBD2 (6 bases each). The CDR3 is made up of 14 amino acids. Germline V gene sequence: CDR1 MNHNS, CDR2 SASEGT. Trimming took 5 bases from V and 3 from J, leaving 14 bases between them. The CDR3 nucleotides are TGTGCCAGCAGTCCACAGGGAGGTTTCTACGAGCAGTACTTC. Its translation is CASSPQGGFYEQYF.

CDR3: CASSSLSGNTIYF. The CDR3 bases are TGCGCCAGCAGCTCCCTCTCTGGAAACACCATATATTTT. V is TRBV4-1 and J is TRBJ1-3; no reliable D call. This CDR3 is built from 13 residues. Germline V CDR1 and CDR2: MGHRA, YSYEKL. The V gene lost 5 bases and the J gene lost 0 bases, with 5 bases spanning the gap.

This clone was counted between two and nine times. The chain joins TRBV7-9 to TRBJ1-1; D remains ambiguous. V lost 11 bases and J lost 8, with 18 bases in between. The length of the CDR3 is 12 residues. Looked up from germline, CDR1 is SEHNR and CDR2 is FQNEAQ (reference sequence). The CDR3 DNA reads as TGTGCCTCTCGAACCGCCGGGGAAGAAGCTTTCTTT. Translated: CASRTAGEEAFF.

The rearrangement joins TRBV7-9 to TRBJ2-2, with 7 bases identical to TRBD1. The CDR3 runs to 15 residues. After removal of 4 bases from V and 4 bases from J, the junction contained 6 bases not matched to a gene. In germline, CDR1 is SEHNR, CDR2 FQNEAQ (reference sequence). This chain's CDR3 is CASSSTGSATGELFF. CDR3 coding DNA: TGTGCCAGCAGCTCGACAGGGTCGGCCACCGGGGAGCTGTTTTTT.

This clone has a single count. V gene TRBV7-9 combines with J gene TRBJ2-2; D could derive from TRBD1 or TRBD2 (6 bases each). In germline, CDR1 is SEHNR, CDR2 FQNEAQ (reference sequence). This CDR3 region has 16 residues. Between the trimmed V and J ends, which lost 4 bases and 1 base, there was a span of 13 bases. The DNA for the CDR3 is TGTGCCAGCAGCTCCGGTGGAGGGGGGAACACCGGGGAGCTGTTTTTT. The encoded protein is CASSSGGGGNTGELFF.

The chain employs TRBV27 and TRBJ2-7; D may be TRBD1 (5 bases). Trimming took 6 bases from V and 1 from J, leaving 28 bases between them. The CDR3 consists of 19 residues. From germline, CDR1 is MNHEY and CDR2 SMNVEV (reference sequence). The DNA of the CDR3 is TGTGCCAGCAGAAAGGTCCCGTATAACTCGTTGGACACTTCCTACGAGCAGTACTTC. It codes for CASRKVPYNSLDTSYEQYF.

This clone was counted once. J is TRBJ2-2 and V is TRBV18; 7 bases map to TRBD1. The germline V gene has CDR1 KGHSH and CDR2 LQKENI. J was trimmed by 0 bases and V by 2 bases; bases with no gene match: 9. The CDR3 sequence is 18 residues long. CDR3 DNA sequence: TGTGCCAGCTCACCAATCGCCAACAGGGGCGCGAACACCGGGGAGCTGTTTTTT. Amino acids: CASSPIANRGANTGELFF.

V and J are TRBV13 and TRBJ2-3; weak D call: TRBD2 (5 bases). V lost 0 bases and J 1 base, leaving 11 bases between the germline ends. The length of the CDR3 is 16 residues. Germline CDR1 reads PRHDT; CDR2 reads FYEKMQ (reference sequence). The CDR3 bases are TGTGCCAGCAGCTTAGGTTTGGAGGTTGGCACAGATACGCAGTATTTT. Translated: CASSLGLEVGTDTQYF.